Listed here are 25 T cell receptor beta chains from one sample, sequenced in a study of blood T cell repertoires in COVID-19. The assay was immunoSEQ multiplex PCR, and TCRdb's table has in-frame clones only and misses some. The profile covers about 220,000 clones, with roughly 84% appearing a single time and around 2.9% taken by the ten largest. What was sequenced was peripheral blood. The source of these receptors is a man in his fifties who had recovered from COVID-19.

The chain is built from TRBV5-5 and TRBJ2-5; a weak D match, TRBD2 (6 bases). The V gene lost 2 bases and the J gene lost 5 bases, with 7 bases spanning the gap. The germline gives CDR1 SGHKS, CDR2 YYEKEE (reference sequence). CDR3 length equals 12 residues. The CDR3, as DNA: TGTGCCAGCAGCTTTGGGGGGGAGACCCAGTACTTC. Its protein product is CASSFGGETQYF.

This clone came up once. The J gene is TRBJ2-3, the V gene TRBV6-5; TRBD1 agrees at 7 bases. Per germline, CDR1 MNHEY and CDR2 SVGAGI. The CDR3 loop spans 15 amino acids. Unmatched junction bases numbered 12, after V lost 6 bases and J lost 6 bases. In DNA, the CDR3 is TGTGCCAGCAGCGCCACAGGGGTTCCAAGGGATACGCAGTATTTT. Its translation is CASSATGVPRDTQYF.

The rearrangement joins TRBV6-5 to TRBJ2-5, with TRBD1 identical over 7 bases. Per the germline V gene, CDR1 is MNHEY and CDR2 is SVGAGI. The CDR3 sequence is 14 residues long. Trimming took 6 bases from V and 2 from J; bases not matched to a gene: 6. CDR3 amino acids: CASSSGTEQETQYF. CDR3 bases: TGTGCCAGCAGCTCTGGGACAGAACAAGAGACCCAGTACTTC.

The CDR3 protein is CASRRQGIGTDTQYF. The CDR3 DNA reads TGTGCCAGCAGGAGACAGGGAATCGGCACAGATACGCAGTATTTT. The chain links TRBV6-5 to TRBJ2-3; 7 nucleotides line up with TRBD1. The CDR3 has 15 amino acids. Trimming at V came to 6 bases and at J to 1 base, leaving 7 bases not matched to a gene. CDR1 and CDR2 from the germline V gene are MNHEY and SVGAGI.

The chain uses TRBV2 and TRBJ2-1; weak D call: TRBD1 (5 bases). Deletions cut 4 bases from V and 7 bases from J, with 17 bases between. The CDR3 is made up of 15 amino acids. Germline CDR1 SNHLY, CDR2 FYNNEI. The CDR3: CASSASRGSRNEQFF. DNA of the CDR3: TGTGCCAGCAGTGCATCTAGGGGATCTAGGAATGAGCAGTTCTTC.

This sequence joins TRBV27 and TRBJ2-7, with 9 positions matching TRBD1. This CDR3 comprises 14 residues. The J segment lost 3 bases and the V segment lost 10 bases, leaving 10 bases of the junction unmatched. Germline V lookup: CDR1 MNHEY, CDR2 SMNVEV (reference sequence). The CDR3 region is CATRPGQGLYEQYF. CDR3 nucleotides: TGTGCCACCCGGCCGGGACAGGGCCTCTACGAGCAGTACTTC.

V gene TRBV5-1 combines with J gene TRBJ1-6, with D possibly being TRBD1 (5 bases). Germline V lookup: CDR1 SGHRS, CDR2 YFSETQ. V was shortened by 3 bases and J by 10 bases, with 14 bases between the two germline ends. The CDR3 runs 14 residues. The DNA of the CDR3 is TGCGCCAGCAGCTCGGCGGGGGATCGATCACCCCTCCACTTT. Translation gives CASSSAGDRSPLHF.

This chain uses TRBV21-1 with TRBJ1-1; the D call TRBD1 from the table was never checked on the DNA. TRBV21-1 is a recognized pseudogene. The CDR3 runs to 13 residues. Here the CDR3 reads CANKPQKNTEAFF. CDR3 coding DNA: TGTGCCAACAAACCCCAAAAGAACACTGAAGCTTTCTTT.

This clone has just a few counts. The CDR3 bases are TGTGCCAGCTCACCAGGAGGACAGGGACCGAACTATGGCTACACCTTC. This sequence encodes CASSPGGQGPNYGYTF. V and J are TRBV18 and TRBJ1-2; 8 bases map to TRBD1. The CDR3 runs 16 residues. Germline assignment: CDR1 KGHSH and CDR2 LQKENI. V was clipped by 2 bases and J by 2 bases; unmatched bases: 7. The whole variable domain, remainder taken from reference TRBV18 and TRBJ1-2, is NAGVMQNPRHLVRRRGQEARLRCSPMKGHSHVYWYRQLPEEGLKFMVYLQKENIIDESGMPKERFSAEFPKEGPSILRIQQVVRGDSAAYFCASSPGGQGPNYGYTFGSGTRLTVV.

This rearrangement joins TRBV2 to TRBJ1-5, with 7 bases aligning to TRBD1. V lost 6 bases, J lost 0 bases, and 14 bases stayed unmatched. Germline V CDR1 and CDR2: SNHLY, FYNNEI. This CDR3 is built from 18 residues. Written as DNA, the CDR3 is TGTGCCAGCAGCTTGACAGGGAGGTTATTGGGTAGCAATCAGCCCCAGCATTTT. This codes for CASSLTGRLLGSNQPQHF. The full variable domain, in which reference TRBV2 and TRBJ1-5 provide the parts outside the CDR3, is EPEVTQTPSHQVTQMGQEVILRCVPISNHLYFYWYRQILGQKVEFLVSFYNNEISEKSEIFDDQFSVERPDGSNFTLKIRSTKLEDSAMYFCASSLTGRLLGSNQPQHFGDGTRLSIL.

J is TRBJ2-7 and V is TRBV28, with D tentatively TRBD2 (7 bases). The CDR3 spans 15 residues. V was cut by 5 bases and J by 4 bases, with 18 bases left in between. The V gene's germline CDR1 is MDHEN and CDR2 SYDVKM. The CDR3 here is CASSSLRGASYEQYF. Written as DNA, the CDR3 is TGTGCCAGCAGTAGCCTCCGGGGGGCGTCATACGAGCAGTACTTC.

CDR3 loop: CASSLAGGPNEQFF. In DNA, the CDR3 is TGTGCCAGTAGCTTAGCGGGAGGGCCGAATGAGCAGTTCTTC. V gene TRBV19 combines with J gene TRBJ2-1; 11 nucleotides line up with TRBD2. CDR1 is LNHDA, CDR2 SQIVND, per germline (reference sequence). The ends lost 6 bases at V and 7 bases at J; junction bases unmatched: 5. The CDR3 covers 14 residues.

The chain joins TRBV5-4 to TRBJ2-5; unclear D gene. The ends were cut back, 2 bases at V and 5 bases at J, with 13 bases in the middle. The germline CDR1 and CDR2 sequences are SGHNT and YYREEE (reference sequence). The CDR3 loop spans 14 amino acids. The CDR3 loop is CASSFGQLGETQYF. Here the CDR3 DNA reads TGTGCCAGCAGCTTTGGGCAGTTGGGCGAGACCCAGTACTTC.

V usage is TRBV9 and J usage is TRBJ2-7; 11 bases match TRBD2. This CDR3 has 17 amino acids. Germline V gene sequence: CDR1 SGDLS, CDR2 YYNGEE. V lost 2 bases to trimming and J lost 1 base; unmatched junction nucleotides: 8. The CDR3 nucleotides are TGTGCCAGCAGCGTTGGGTGGGGACTAGCGGAGTCCTACGAGCAGTACTTC. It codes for CASSVGWGLAESYEQYF.

This CDR3 is CASSYYRAFF. CDR3 nucleotide sequence: TGTGCCAGCAGTTACTATAGAGCTTTCTTT. This chain joins TRBV6-5 and TRBJ1-1; D not resolved. V was trimmed by 1 base and J by 10 bases, leaving 4 bases between them. In germline, CDR1 is MNHEY, CDR2 SVGAGI. CDR3 length equals 10 residues.

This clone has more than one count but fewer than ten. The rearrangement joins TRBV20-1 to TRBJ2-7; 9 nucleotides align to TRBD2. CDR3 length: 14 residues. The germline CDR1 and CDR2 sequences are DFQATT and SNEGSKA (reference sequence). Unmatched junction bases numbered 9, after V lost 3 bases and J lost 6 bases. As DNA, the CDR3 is TGCAGTGCTAGTCAACTGGGACTAGCTGTCGAGCAGTACTTC. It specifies CSASQLGLAVEQYF.

The CDR3 region has the DNA TGTGCCAGTAGTTCCGACCGACTAGCGGGGACCCACGAGCAGTACTTC. Protein: CASSSDRLAGTHEQYF. The chain recombines TRBV19 with TRBJ2-7; the match to TRBD2 covers 11 bases. Trimming cost V 5 bases and J 5 bases; bases outside gene matches: 11. The CDR3 contains 16 residues. Germline loops: CDR1 LNHDA, CDR2 SQIVND (reference sequence). Based on the CDR3 plus reference TRBV19 and TRBJ2-7, the full variable domain is DGGITQSPKYLFRKEGQNVTLSCEQNLNHDAMYWYRQDPGQGLRLIYYSQIVNDFQKGDIAEGYSVSREKKESFPLTVTSAQKNPTAFYLCASSSDRLAGTHEQYFGPGTRLTVT.

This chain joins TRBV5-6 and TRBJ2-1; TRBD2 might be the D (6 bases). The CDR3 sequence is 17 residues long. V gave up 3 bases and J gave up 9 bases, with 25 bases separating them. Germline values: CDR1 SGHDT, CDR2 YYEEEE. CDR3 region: CASSSTGLAAISGEQFF. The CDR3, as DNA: TGTGCCAGCAGCTCAACGGGGTTAGCGGCAATCAGCGGTGAGCAGTTCTTC.

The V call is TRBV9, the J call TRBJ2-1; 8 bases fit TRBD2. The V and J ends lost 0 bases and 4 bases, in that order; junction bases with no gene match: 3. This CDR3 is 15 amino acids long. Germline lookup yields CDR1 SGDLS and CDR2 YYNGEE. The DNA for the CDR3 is TGTGCCAGCAGCGTAGAAGCGGGAGAATACAATGAGCAGTTCTTC. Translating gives CASSVEAGEYNEQFF.

The DNA of the CDR3 is TGCGCCAGCAGCCAAGATAGGGCTAGCGGGAGGCGAGAGACCCAGTACTTC. This encodes CASSQDRASGRRETQYF. This rearrangement joins TRBV4-1 to TRBJ2-5; TRBD2 agrees at 11 bases. The CDR3 consists of 17 residues. Germline V lookup: CDR1 MGHRA, CDR2 YSYEKL. The J segment lost 4 bases and the V segment lost 0 bases, leaving 7 bases of the junction unmatched.

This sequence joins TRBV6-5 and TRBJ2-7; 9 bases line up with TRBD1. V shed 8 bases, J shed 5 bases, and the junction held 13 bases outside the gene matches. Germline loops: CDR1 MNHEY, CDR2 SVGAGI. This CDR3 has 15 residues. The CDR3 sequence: CASVQGDRGSHEQYF. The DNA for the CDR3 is TGTGCCAGCGTCCAGGGAGACAGGGGGTCCCACGAGCAGTACTTC.

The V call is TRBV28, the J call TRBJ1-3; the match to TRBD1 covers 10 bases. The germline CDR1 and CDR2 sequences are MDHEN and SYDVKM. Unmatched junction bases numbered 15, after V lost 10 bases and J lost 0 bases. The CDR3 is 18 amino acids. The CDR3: CATDRDRGWASSGNTIYF. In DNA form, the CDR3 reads TGTGCCACCGACCGGGACAGGGGTTGGGCAAGCTCTGGAAACACCATATATTTT.

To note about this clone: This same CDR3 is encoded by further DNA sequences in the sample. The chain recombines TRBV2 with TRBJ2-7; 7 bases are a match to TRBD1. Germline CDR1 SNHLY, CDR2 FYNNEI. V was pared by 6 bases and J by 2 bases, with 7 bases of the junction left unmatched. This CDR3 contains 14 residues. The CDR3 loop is CASRKGQATYEQYF. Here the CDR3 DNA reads TGTGCCAGCAGAAAAGGACAGGCGACCTACGAGCAGTACTTC.

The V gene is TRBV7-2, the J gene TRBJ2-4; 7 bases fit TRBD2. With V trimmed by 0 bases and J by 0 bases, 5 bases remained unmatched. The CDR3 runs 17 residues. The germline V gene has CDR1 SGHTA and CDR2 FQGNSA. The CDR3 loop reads CASSLAASGIAKNIQYF. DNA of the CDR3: TGTGCCAGCAGCTTAGCAGCTAGCGGAATAGCCAAAAACATTCAGTACTTC.

CDR3 in DNA: TGTGCCAGCAGTTTTGGACTAGCGGGAGAGTTGGCGAACACCGGGGAGCTGTTTTTT. It codes for CASSFGLAGELANTGELFF. J is TRBJ2-2 and V is TRBV27; 13 nucleotides match TRBD2. CDR1 is MNHEY, CDR2 SMNVEV, per germline (reference sequence). The V gene end was trimmed by 3 bases and the J gene end by 0 bases; junction bases not matched to a gene: 7. This CDR3 contains 19 residues.